A selection of T cell receptor beta chains follows, all from one sample in a study of blood T cell repertoires in COVID-19. Clones were read by immunoSEQ multiplex PCR, and TCRdb kept only the in-frame ones, dropping some. The sample lists over 150,000 clones, approximately 88% occurring once. The sequenced material came from PBMCs or T cells enriched from blood (not recorded which). The receptors shown here come from a young woman who had recovered from COVID-19. CDR3s include the opening cysteine and the closing phenylalanine or tryptophan. Each record gives: D gene, V gene, clone size, J gene, CDR3 protein, CDR3 DNA. A D gene is named only where the DNA matches it firmly. The size entry is marked missing in some rows and otherwise reads once, few, many or a size class.

>TRBD1|TRBV5-1|NA|TRBJ1-4
CASRDPGQGNEKLFF
TGCGCCAGCAGAGACCCGGGACAGGGCAACGAAAAACTGTTTTTT
>TRBD2|TRBV4-2|NA|TRBJ2-3
CASTPSGTSTDTQYF
TGTGCCAGCACCCCCAGCGGGACTAGCACAGATACGCAGTATTTT
>TRBD2|TRBV6-1|NA|TRBJ2-5
CASSEAGAGKETQYF
TGTGCCAGCAGTGAAGCGGGAGCGGGAAAGGAGACCCAGTACTTC
>TRBD1|TRBV27|NA|TRBJ1-1
CASSLTGPVDEAFF
TGTGCCAGCAGTTTGACAGGGCCCGTTGATGAAGCTTTCTTT
>NA|TRBV3-1/TRBV3-2|NA|TRBJ2-3
CASSQGGGSTDTQYF
TGTGCCAGCAGCCAAGGAGGCGGGAGCACAGATACGCAGTATTTT
>TRBD1|TRBV11-2|once|TRBJ2-7
CASSLARGPYEQYF
TGTGCCAGCAGCTTAGCCAGGGGGCCGTACGAGCAGTACTTC
>TRBD1|TRBV30|NA|TRBJ2-7
CALGQASYEQYF
TGTGCCTTAGGACAGGCGTCCTACGAGCAGTACTTC
>NA|TRBV11-2|NA|TRBJ2-3
CASERVRTDTQYF
TGTGCCAGCGAGCGGGTGAGGACAGATACGCAGTATTTT
>NA|TRBV25-1|NA|TRBJ1-4
CASGQGGEKLFF
TGTGCCAGCGGGCAGGGAGGTGAAAAACTGTTTTTT
>NA|TRBV24-1|NA|TRBJ2-5
CATSDSGLLQETQYF
TGTGCCACCAGTGATTCGGGACTGTTACAAGAGACCCAGTACTTC
>TRBD1|TRBV7-8|NA|TRBJ1-5
CASSSPGTVFQPQHF
TGTGCCAGCAGCTCCCCTGGGACAGTTTTTCAGCCCCAGCATTTT
>NA|TRBV27|NA|TRBJ1-6
CASSWAGSYNSPLHF
TGTGCCAGCAGCTGGGCGGGCAGTTATAATTCACCCCTCCACTTT
>NA|TRBV6-5|NA|TRBJ1-2
CASTPGRDYGYTF
TGTGCCAGCACTCCCGGCAGGGATTATGGCTACACCTTC
>NA|TRBV6-5|once|TRBJ1-2
CASRSRQGSHYGYTF
TGTGCCAGCAGGTCCCGGCAGGGGTCGCACTATGGCTACACCTTC
>NA|TRBV4-1|NA|TRBJ1-5
CASSQEREEPQHF
TGCGCCAGCAGCCAAGAGCGGGAAGAGCCCCAGCATTTT
>TRBD1|TRBV20-1|NA|TRBJ1-5
CSATDRGPNQPQHF
TGCAGTGCTACTGACAGGGGGCCCAATCAGCCCCAGCATTTT